This TCR beta chain emerged from a study of immune cell composition in non-small cell lung cancer. The method was immunoSEQ multiplex PCR; TCRdb's version includes in-frame clones alone and lacks a portion of them. The sample gives about 5,200 clones, about three quarters of which show up once; about 10% is in the top ten. With 1 base clipped from V and 0 bases from J, the junction kept 4 bases outside the gene matches. Germline assignment: CDR1 LGHNA and CDR2 YNFKEQ. The CDR3 spans 18 residues. Frozen unsorted single-cell suspensions supplied the genomic DNA. This receptor was identified in a human donor with non-small cell lung cancer. J is TRBJ2-1 and V is TRBV4-2, with 12 bases fitting TRBD2. Sequencing was carried out using lung tumor tissue. The CDR3 DNA reads TGTGCCAGCAGCCAAGGACTAGCGGGAGCTTCCTCCTACAATGAGCAGTTCTTC. Translation gives CASSQGLAGASSYNEQFF.